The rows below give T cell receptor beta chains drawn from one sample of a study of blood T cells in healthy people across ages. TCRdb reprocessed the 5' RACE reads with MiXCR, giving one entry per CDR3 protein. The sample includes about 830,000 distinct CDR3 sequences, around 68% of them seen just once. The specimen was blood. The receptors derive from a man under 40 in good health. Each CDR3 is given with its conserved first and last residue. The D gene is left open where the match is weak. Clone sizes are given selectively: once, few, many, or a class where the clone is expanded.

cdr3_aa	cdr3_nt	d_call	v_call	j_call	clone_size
CASSPGVQDEAFF	TGCGCCAGCAGCCCCGGGGTCCAGGATGAAGCTTTCTTT	-	TRBV5-1	TRBJ1-1	-
CASSFPQGADLQRGYNEQYF	TGTGCCAGCAGTTTCCCACAGGGCGCCGACCTACAACGTGGCTACAATGAGCAGTACTTC	-	TRBV12-3/TRBV12-4	TRBJ2-7	-
CASSPPGTGIEAFF	TGTGCCAGCAGCCCCCCCGGGACGGGTATCGAAGCTTTCTTT	-	TRBV13	TRBJ1-1	-
CAISESRPTDTQYF	TGTGCCATCAGTGAGTCGAGGCCCACAGATACGCAGTATTTT	-	TRBV10-3	TRBJ2-3	few
CASSLLWMPGETQYF	TGTGCCAGCAGCTTGCTGTGGATGCCTGGGGAGACCCAGTACTTC	-	TRBV5-6	TRBJ2-5	-
CASSFNRGYQAFF	TGTGCCAGCAGCTTTAACAGGGGGTACCAAGCTTTCTTT	TRBD1	TRBV7-3	TRBJ1-1	-
CASSGPGRTVTEAFF	TGTGCCAGCAGTGGACCGGGGCGCACGGTAACTGAAGCTTTCTTT	-	TRBV25-1	TRBJ1-1	-
CAWSDAGAAPIETQYF	TGTGCCTGGAGTGACGCGGGGGCCGCACCAATAGAGACCCAGTACTTC	-	TRBV30	TRBJ2-5	-
CASSLREGEFF	TGTGCCAGCAGCTTAAGGGAAGGGGAGTTCTTC	-	TRBV5-6	TRBJ2-1	few
CAISGTPYEQYF	TGTGCCATCAGCGGGACCCCCTACGAGCAGTACTTC	-	TRBV10-3	TRBJ2-7	-
CASSDWGQSDYEQYF	TGTGCCAGCAGTGATTGGGGGCAGAGCGACTACGAGCAGTACTTC	-	TRBV25-1	TRBJ2-7	-
CASSLEVGTASYEQYF	TGTGCCAGCAGCTTAGAGGTAGGGACAGCATCCTACGAGCAGTACTTC	TRBD1	TRBV7-6	TRBJ2-7	-